The clone carrying this T cell receptor beta chain was detected only a few times. Its antigen remains unknown. These data are taken from a study of post-analysis software for immune sequencing data. Regarding the study as a whole: Five or six TRBV segments (TRBV5-6, TRBV5-1 and TRBV20-1 among them) occurred more frequently in patients than in controls.

Unique molecular identifiers featured in each of the TCR beta cDNA libraries. The T cell input of roughly 0.95 to 10 million gave around 540,000 cDNA molecules. A single record per CDR3 protein comes from TCRdb applying MiXCR to the PCR reads. Among hundreds of thousands of distinct CDR3 sequences listed, about 40% were seen once. Germline CDR1 is LNHNV and CDR2 is YYDKDF (reference sequence). The CDR3 length is 13 residues. The V end lost 3 bases, the J end lost 2 bases, and 5 bases lay between the germline ends. Sequenced input: blood. The chain carries TRBV15 and TRBJ2-1, with D perhaps matching TRBD2 (5 bases). The sequence was obtained from a girl aged 5 to 17 with multiple sclerosis. As DNA, the CDR3 is TGTGCCACCAGCAGCGGGGCCTACAATGAGCAGTTCTTC. This encodes CATSSGAYNEQFF. Filled out from reference TRBV15 and TRBJ2-1, the complete variable domain reads DAMVIQNPRYQVTQFGKPVTLSCSQTLNHNVMYWYQQKSSQAPKLLFHYYDKDFNNEADTPDNFQSRRPNTSFCFLDIRSPGLGDTAMYLCATSSGAYNEQFFGPGTRLTVL.